This is a list of T cell receptor beta chains from one sample in a study of blood T cells in healthy people across ages. TCRdb recomputed calls from the 5' RACE reads with MiXCR, one row per CDR3 protein. This table holds about 640,000 distinct CDR3 sequences, about 43% found once. The sequenced material came from blood. The receptors originated from a man aged 80 or over in good health. CDR3s include the opening cysteine and the closing phenylalanine or tryptophan. D genes are given only for firm matches. Clone sizes are given selectively: once, few, many, or a class where the clone is expanded.

j_call d_call clone_size v_call cdr3_aa cdr3_nt
TRBJ1-3 NA NA TRBV7-9 CASSPSGGDLNSGNTIYF TGTGCCAGCAGCCCGAGTGGTGGAGACTTAAACTCTGGAAACACCATATATTTT
TRBJ2-1 NA once TRBV20-1 CSASGPNEQFF TGCAGTGCTAGCGGCCCCAATGAGCAGTTCTTC
TRBJ1-5 TRBD1 NA TRBV28 CASSDVRGQGARQPQHF TGTGCCAGCAGTGACGTACGGGGACAGGGGGCGAGGCAGCCCCAGCATTTT
TRBJ2-3 NA NA TRBV6-2/TRBV6-3 CASSRRTRGPDTQYF TGTGCCAGCAGCCGGAGGACGAGAGGTCCAGATACGCAGTATTTT
TRBJ2-5 TRBD2 NA TRBV6-2/TRBV6-3 CASSTPTSGRDNEQYF TGTGCCAGCAGTACACCTACTAGCGGGAGAGACAATGAGCAGTACTTC
TRBJ2-7 TRBD2 few TRBV4-2 CASSQPSGRVTGEQYF TGTGCCAGCAGCCAACCTAGCGGGAGGGTGACGGGCGAGCAGTACTTC
TRBJ1-1 NA NA TRBV7-2 CASSPLTANEAFF TGTGCCAGCAGCCCGTTAACAGCAAATGAAGCTTTCTTT
TRBJ2-7 TRBD1 NA TRBV28 CASSSWTGGNEQYF TGTGCCAGCAGCTCTTGGACAGGGGGCAACGAGCAGTACTTC
TRBJ1-2 NA NA TRBV6-5 CASRNGRRGYTF TGTGCCAGCAGGAACGGACGGCGTGGCTACACCTTC
TRBJ2-7 NA few TRBV20-1 CSASPSRIVQYF TGCAGTGCTAGCCCCTCCCGGATAGTGCAGTACTTC
TRBJ1-2 TRBD1 NA TRBV4-3 CASSQQSQGERGGYTF TGCGCCAGCAGCCAACAGTCACAGGGGGAACGTGGTGGCTACACCTTC
TRBJ1-2 NA NA TRBV20-1 CSARLINYGYTF TGCAGTGCTCGCTTGATTAACTATGGCTACACCTTC
TRBJ1-4 TRBD1 few TRBV6-5 CASKRQGHNEKLFF TGTGCCAGCAAGCGACAGGGACATAATGAAAAACTGTTTTTT
TRBJ2-7 NA NA TRBV4-2 CASSLTQTGTYEQYF TGTGCCAGCAGCCTCACACAGACAGGAACCTACGAGCAGTACTTC
TRBJ2-7 NA few TRBV15 CAARYWRSNYEQYF TGTGCCGCCAGGTACTGGCGGAGCAACTACGAGCAGTACTTC
TRBJ1-1 TRBD1 NA TRBV18 CASSQRDRDTEAFF TGTGCCAGCTCACAGAGGGACAGGGACACTGAAGCTTTCTTT
TRBJ1-4 NA NA TRBV30 CAWSVSRFEKLFF TGTGCCTGGAGTGTTTCGAGGTTTGAAAAACTGTTTTTT
TRBJ2-7 NA NA TRBV6-5 CASRPSGGTYEQYF TGTGCCAGCAGGCCGTCGGGCGGGACCTACGAGCAGTACTTC
TRBJ2-5 TRBD2 NA TRBV20-1 CSARDSRILAGGRETQYF TGCAGTGCTAGAGATTCAAGAATACTAGCGGGAGGACGGGAGACCCAGTACTTC
TRBJ2-7 TRBD2 few TRBV28 CASSRPGLAGGSYEQYF TGTGCCAGCAGTCGCCCGGGACTAGCGGGAGGTTCCTACGAGCAGTACTTC
TRBJ2-2 NA NA TRBV7-2 CASSIRGGSTGELFF TGTGCCAGCAGCATACGCGGAGGAAGCACCGGGGAGCTGTTTTTT
TRBJ2-1 TRBD2 NA TRBV30 CAWSTTPGGVSYNEQFF TGTGCCTGGAGTACCACCCCGGGGGGAGTTTCTTACAATGAGCAGTTCTTC
TRBJ2-3 NA NA TRBV20-1 CSARVGAGDTQYF TGCAGTGCTAGAGTGGGGGCTGGGGATACGCAGTATTTT
TRBJ2-7 NA few TRBV4-3 CASSQLGRGQYF TGCGCCAGCAGCCAATTGGGAAGGGGGCAGTACTTC
TRBJ2-7 NA many TRBV29-1 CSVVGTAPYNEQYF TGCAGCGTCGTAGGCACAGCCCCCTACAATGAGCAGTACTTC
TRBJ1-1 NA NA TRBV3-1 CASSLGHKNTEAFF TGTGCCAGTTCCCTAGGGCACAAGAACACTGAAGCTTTCTTT
TRBJ2-5 TRBD2 NA TRBV27 CASRTSGAKQGETQYF TGTGCCAGCCGGACTAGCGGGGCAAAACAGGGAGAGACCCAGTACTTC
TRBJ1-3 NA NA TRBV9 CASSVRGDSGNTIYF TGTGCCAGCAGCGTCCGAGGGGACTCTGGAAACACCATATATTTT
TRBJ2-5 TRBD2 NA TRBV20-1 CSAVTSGSILETQYF TGCAGTGCCGTGACTAGCGGGAGTATCTTGGAGACCCAGTACTTC
TRBJ2-5 NA many TRBV11-2 CASSPLGGHVQETQYF TGTGCCAGCAGCCCGCTCGGGGGACACGTCCAAGAGACCCAGTACTTC
TRBJ2-5 NA NA TRBV29-1 CSVEPRLHNEQYF TGCAGCGTTGAGCCCCGGCTGCACAATGAGCAGTACTTC
TRBJ2-1 NA few TRBV6-1 CASRTPGQALGEQFF TGTGCCAGCAGAACACCGGGCCAAGCCCTGGGTGAGCAGTTCTTC
TRBJ1-2 NA NA TRBV20-1 CSASEARGQSGYTF TGCAGTGCTAGCGAAGCCCGGGGTCAGAGTGGCTACACCTTC
TRBJ1-1 NA NA TRBV7-2 CASSLAGPGRGTEAFF TGTGCCAGCAGCTTAGCGGGCCCAGGGAGAGGCACTGAAGCTTTCTTT
TRBJ1-2 TRBD1 many TRBV6-6 CASRETGADYGYTF TGTGCCAGCAGGGAGACAGGGGCTGACTATGGCTACACCTTC
TRBJ1-4 TRBD1 few TRBV19 CASGRGTNLEKLFF TGTGCCAGTGGCAGGGGGACTAATCTTGAAAAACTGTTTTTT
TRBJ2-7 TRBD2 NA TRBV20-1 CSADIIASGNYNEQYF TGCAGTGCGGACATTATAGCTAGCGGTAACTACAATGAGCAGTACTTC